This T cell receptor beta chain emerged from a study of human T cells and chemical hapten exposure. From the RACE reads, TCRdb called clonotypes with MiXCR, one entry per CDR3 protein. The data contain about 84,000 distinct CDR3 sequences, 9.5% to 14% of them singletons. Indicated time point: patch test 3, about 24 weeks after DPC sensitization. The treatment: therapeutic diphenylcyclopropenone sensitization with weekly scalp DPC. The germline V gene encodes CDR1 MNHEY and CDR2 SMNVEV (reference sequence). This CDR3 has 15 amino acids. V lost 4 bases and J lost 2; bases outside the gene matches: 8. The specimen was whole blood, collected in connection with sensitization to the hapten diphenylcyclopropenone (DPC). This chain joins TRBV27 and TRBJ2-7; 7 bases are shared with TRBD1. The clonotype originates from a woman in her fifties or sixties with alopecia areata. Some clones in this sample may be carry-over from other donors' samples. CDR3 in DNA: TGTGCCAGCAGTTCACCGTCTACAGGGGCCTACGAGCAGTACTTC. It codes for CASSSPSTGAYEQYF.